Listed below are T cell receptor beta chains from one sample, sequenced in a study of shared clonotypes between healthy human individuals. TCRdb keeps only in-frame clones here, not all; method: immunoSEQ multiplex PCR. The table includes about 1 million clones, under 80% detected once. The material sequenced was memory CD4+ T cells sorted from blood. The source is a young man in good health. Each CDR3 is given with its conserved first and last residue. A D gene is named only where the DNA matches it firmly. A clone size is listed for some rows: how often the clone was seen (once, few, many), or a class if it is expanded.

v_call	clone_size	j_call	d_call	cdr3_aa	cdr3_nt
TRBV19	NA	TRBJ1-1	NA	CASRDGGDTEAFF	TGTGCCAGCCGAGACGGGGGGGACACTGAAGCTTTCTTT
TRBV27	NA	TRBJ1-2	TRBD1	CASWSRDRANYGYTF	TGTGCCAGCTGGAGCCGGGACAGAGCTAACTATGGCTACACCTTC
TRBV12-5	few	TRBJ2-7	NA	CASGPGGFYEQYF	TGTGCTAGTGGGCCAGGGGGGTTCTACGAGCAGTACTTC
TRBV28	NA	TRBJ2-7	NA	CASSLGDKDYEQYF	TGTGCCAGCAGCTTAGGGGACAAGGACTACGAGCAGTACTTC
TRBV27	few	TRBJ1-6	TRBD1	CASRRGQVGNSPLHF	TGTGCCAGCAGGAGGGGACAGGTTGGTAATTCACCCCTCCACTTT
TRBV11-3	NA	TRBJ2-5	TRBD2	CASSSGLAQETQYF	TGTGCCAGCAGCTCAGGACTAGCCCAAGAGACCCAGTACTTC
TRBV29-1	NA	TRBJ2-2	NA	CSAAGNTGELFF	TGCAGCGCCGCAGGGAACACCGGGGAGCTGTTTTTT
TRBV7-2	NA	TRBJ2-1	TRBD2	CASSLEREYEQFF	TGTGCCAGCAGCCTAGAGCGGGAGTATGAGCAGTTCTTC
TRBV4-1	NA	TRBJ2-2	NA	CASSQEGGAGGELFF	TGCGCCAGCAGCCAAGAAGGGGGGGCCGGCGGGGAGCTGTTTTTT
TRBV28	NA	TRBJ1-4	NA	CASSLGGAANEKLFF	TGTGCCAGCAGTTTAGGGGGGGCTGCTAATGAAAAACTGTTTTTT
TRBV18	NA	TRBJ2-5	NA	CASSQARAETQYF	TGTGCCAGCTCACAGGCGAGGGCGGAGACCCAGTACTTC
TRBV15	once	TRBJ2-5	TRBD1	CATSTGTVHHAQETQYF	TGTGCCACCAGCACCGGGACAGTGCACCATGCACAAGAGACCCAGTACTTC
TRBV2	NA	TRBJ1-2	NA	CASSNGGRGGYTF	TGTGCCAGTAGTAACGGGGGGAGAGGAGGCTACACCTTC
TRBV12-1	NA	TRBJ1-2	NA	CASSPSYRACGYTF	TGTGCCAGCAGCCCCTCCTACAGGGCTTGTGGCTACACCTTC
TRBV5-1	NA	TRBJ2-3	TRBD1	CASSLGQGSSTDTQYF	TGCGCCAGCAGCTTGGGACAGGGTTCTTCCACAGATACGCAGTATTTT
TRBV11-2	NA	TRBJ1-1	TRBD1	CASSLAVQNNRGNTEAFF	TGTGCCAGCAGCTTAGCGGTCCAAAACAACAGGGGAAACACTGAAGCTTTCTTT
TRBV15	NA	TRBJ1-2	NA	CATSRGGGLVYGYTF	TGTGCCACCAGCAGGGGTGGGGGGCTGGTCTATGGCTACACCTTC
TRBV2	NA	TRBJ2-1	TRBD1	CASSEGSPGGNEQFF	TGTGCCAGCAGTGAAGGCTCCCCAGGGGGCAATGAGCAGTTCTTC
TRBV25-1	few	TRBJ2-3	NA	CASSPPGPTGGGQYF	TGTGCCAGCAGTCCGCCCGGGCCCACCGGTGGTGGGCAGTATTTT
TRBV27	NA	TRBJ1-3	NA	CASSPRRDQGNTIYF	TGTGCCAGCAGTCCACGCCGGGACCAGGGAAACACCATATATTTT
TRBV18	NA	TRBJ2-6	NA	CASSPGAAGANVLTF	TGTGCCAGCTCACCTGGGGCGGCTGGGGCCAACGTCCTGACTTTC
TRBV11-2	NA	TRBJ2-7	TRBD2	CASSPRTSGEQYF	TGTGCCAGCAGCCCGAGGACTAGCGGCGAGCAGTACTTC
TRBV30	few	TRBJ1-5	NA	CAWSVRGTSQPQHF	TGTGCCTGGAGTGTAAGGGGGACGAGCCAGCCCCAGCATTTT
TRBV6-6	NA	TRBJ2-7	NA	CASSSLYEQYF	TGTGCCAGCAGTTCCTTGTACGAGCAGTACTTC
TRBV6-6	NA	TRBJ2-7	TRBD2	CASSYLREASEQYF	TGTGCCAGCAGTTATTTACGGGAGGCCAGCGAGCAGTACTTC
TRBV11-3	NA	TRBJ2-5	TRBD2	CASSLSGGETQYF	TGTGCCAGCAGCTTGAGCGGGGGAGAGACCCAGTACTTC
TRBV10-1	NA	TRBJ1-4	NA	CASSENRQSNEKLFF	TGCGCCAGCAGTGAGAACCGACAGAGTAATGAAAAACTGTTTTTT
TRBV6-5	NA	TRBJ2-2	NA	CASRSWGQTGELFF	TGTGCCAGCAGATCCTGGGGTCAAACCGGGGAGCTGTTTTTT
TRBV9	NA	TRBJ2-2	NA	CASSGLRGELFF	TGTGCCAGCAGCGGTCTTAGGGGGGAGCTGTTTTTT
TRBV7-2	NA	TRBJ1-5	NA	CASSFSPTGQPQHF	TGTGCCAGCAGCTTTAGCCCGACAGGACAGCCCCAGCATTTT
TRBV9	once	TRBJ2-7	NA	CASSVGGTRTYEQYF	TGTGCCAGCAGCGTAGGCGGTACTAGGACCTACGAGCAGTACTTC
TRBV7-6	NA	TRBJ2-7	TRBD2	CASSLVETSGRSPYEQYF	TGTGCCAGCAGCTTAGTTGAGACTAGCGGGAGGTCTCCCTACGAGCAGTACTTC
TRBV6-1	NA	TRBJ1-3	NA	CASSDVRGNSGNTIYF	TGTGCCAGCAGTGATGTCAGGGGAAATTCTGGAAACACCATATATTTT
TRBV9	NA	TRBJ2-5	TRBD1	CASSVSLPTGTPQETQYF	TGTGCCAGCAGCGTTTCCCTCCCGACAGGGACCCCCCAAGAGACCCAGTACTTC
TRBV28	NA	TRBJ2-1	NA	CASSSPGEQFF	TGTGCCAGCAGCTCCCCGGGAGAGCAGTTCTTC
TRBV27	NA	TRBJ1-4	NA	CASSLESGREKLFF	TGTGCCAGCAGTTTAGAGTCCGGACGAGAAAAACTGTTTTTT
TRBV5-1	once	TRBJ2-1	TRBD2	CASSLGPSGSSYNEQFF	TGCGCCAGCAGCTTGGGTCCTAGCGGAAGCTCCTACAATGAGCAGTTCTTC